These 7 T cell receptor beta chains came from one sample sequenced in a study of blood T cell repertoires in COVID-19. Libraries were prepared by immunoSEQ multiplex PCR; TCRdb keeps only in-frame clonotypes and omits some of them. This sample yields some 110,000 clones, of which 84% are seen a single time; 14% belongs to the top ten. Input material: peripheral blood. The receptors stem from a woman aged 60-75 years with acute or convalescent COVID-19.

The V gene is TRBV27, the J gene TRBJ2-1, with 11 positions matching TRBD2. With 5 bases clipped from V and 7 bases from J, the junction kept 10 bases outside the gene matches. The CDR3 runs to 16 residues. Germline V gives CDR1 MNHEY, CDR2 SMNVEV (reference sequence). The CDR3 sequence: CASSPNSGRAPNEQFF. CDR3 nucleotides: TGTGCCAGCAGTCCAAATAGCGGGAGGGCCCCAAATGAGCAGTTCTTC.

The chain joins TRBV18 to TRBJ2-7; TRBD1 might be the D (6 bases). The CDR3 has 16 residues. In germline, CDR1 is KGHSH, CDR2 LQKENI. V lost 3 bases and J lost 0, with 15 bases in between. The CDR3 DNA is TGTGCCAGCTCACCGAAACAGGGATCCAGCTCCTACGAGCAGTACTTC. Its protein is CASSPKQGSSSYEQYF.

The chain carries TRBV28 and TRBJ1-4; TRBD1 is a possible D gene (5 bases). CDR1 and CDR2 from the germline V gene are MDHEN and SYDVKM. The CDR3 consists of 15 residues. Trimming removed 6 bases at V and 0 bases at J, with 11 bases between. This chain's CDR3 is CASSGTGATNEKLFF. CDR3 nucleotide sequence: TGTGCCAGCAGCGGGACGGGGGCAACTAATGAAAAACTGTTTTTT.

The chain couples TRBV27 to TRBJ2-2; unclear D gene. The CDR3 is 13 amino acids. V lost 6 bases, J lost 1 base, and 6 bases lay in between. Germline CDR1 MNHEY, CDR2 SMNVEV (reference sequence). The CDR3, as DNA: TGTGCCAGCAGATCACAGAACACCGGGGAGCTGTTTTTT. Translation: CASRSQNTGELFF.

The chain joins TRBV5-8 to TRBJ2-1, with 11 bases matching TRBD2. CDR3 length: 16 residues. Trimming cost V 1 base and J 7 bases; bases outside gene matches: 7. Germline CDR1 is SGHTS and CDR2 is YDEGEE. Written as DNA, the CDR3 is TGTGCCAGCAGCTTGCCTAGCGGGAGGAGGAGTAATGAGCAGTTCTTC. This sequence encodes CASSLPSGRRSNEQFF.

The V gene is TRBV2, the J gene TRBJ2-3; 11 bases are a match to TRBD2. The V segment lost 2 bases and the J segment 6 bases; nucleotides outside the gene matches: 4. Per the germline V gene, CDR1 is SNHLY and CDR2 is FYNNEI. The length of the CDR3 is 15 residues. CDR3: CASSEQLAGVDTQYF. CDR3 coding DNA: TGTGCCAGCAGTGAACAACTAGCGGGAGTGGATACGCAGTATTTT.

J is TRBJ1-2 and V is TRBV3-1 (or the pseudogene TRBV3-2); TRBD1 aligns across 10 bases. CDR3 size: 14 residues. From germline, CDR1 is LGHDT and CDR2 YNNKEL (reference sequence). Trimming at V came to 4 bases and at J to 6 bases, leaving 5 bases not matched to a gene. This CDR3 is CASSRDRGFDGYTF. DNA of the CDR3: TGTGCCAGCAGCCGGGACAGGGGATTCGATGGCTACACCTTC.